This note documents a single T cell receptor (beta chain) sequence. As yet, its antigen is unknown. This entry belongs to a study of blood T cells in healthy people across ages. It was with a sample-barcoded 5' primer and a J-beta primer mix that a second PCR of roughly 6 to 11 cycles was run. Each CDR3 protein gets one entry after TCRdb re-called the 5' RACE reads with MiXCR. The top ten hold around 11% of the sample, which has approximately 1.5 million distinct CDR3 sequences, roughly 32% seen once. Regarding the study as a whole: The study found more naive CD4+ cells and higher diversity in long-lived than aged donors. Per million T cells, the diversity of TCR beta decreased roughly linearly as age advanced. With unsorted PBMCs, a conclusive comparison of naive versus antigen-experienced cells was not possible.

The CDR3 totals 15 residues. Trimming left V 2 bases short and J 3 bases short, with 11 bases between. The sequenced material came from blood. The receptor was isolated from a young woman in good health. V is TRBV12-3 or TRBV12-4 and J is TRBJ2-1, with D possibly TRBD1 on 6 matching bases. The CDR3 loop is CASSLNRGGYNEQFF. Here the CDR3 DNA reads TGTGCCAGCAGTTTAAACAGAGGGGGCTACAATGAGCAGTTCTTC.